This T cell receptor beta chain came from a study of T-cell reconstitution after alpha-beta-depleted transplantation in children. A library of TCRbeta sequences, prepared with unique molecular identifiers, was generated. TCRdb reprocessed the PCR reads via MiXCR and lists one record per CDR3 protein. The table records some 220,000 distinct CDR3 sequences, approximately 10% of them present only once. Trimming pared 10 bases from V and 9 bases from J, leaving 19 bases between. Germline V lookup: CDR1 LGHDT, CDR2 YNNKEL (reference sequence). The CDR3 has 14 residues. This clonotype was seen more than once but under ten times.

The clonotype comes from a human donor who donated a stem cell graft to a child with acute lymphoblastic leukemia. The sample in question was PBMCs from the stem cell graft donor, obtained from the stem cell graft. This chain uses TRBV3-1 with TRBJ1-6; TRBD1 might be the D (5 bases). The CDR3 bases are TGTGCCACCCGGCTAGGGACGTCTCTTTCACCCCTCCACTTT. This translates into CATRLGTSLSPLHF.